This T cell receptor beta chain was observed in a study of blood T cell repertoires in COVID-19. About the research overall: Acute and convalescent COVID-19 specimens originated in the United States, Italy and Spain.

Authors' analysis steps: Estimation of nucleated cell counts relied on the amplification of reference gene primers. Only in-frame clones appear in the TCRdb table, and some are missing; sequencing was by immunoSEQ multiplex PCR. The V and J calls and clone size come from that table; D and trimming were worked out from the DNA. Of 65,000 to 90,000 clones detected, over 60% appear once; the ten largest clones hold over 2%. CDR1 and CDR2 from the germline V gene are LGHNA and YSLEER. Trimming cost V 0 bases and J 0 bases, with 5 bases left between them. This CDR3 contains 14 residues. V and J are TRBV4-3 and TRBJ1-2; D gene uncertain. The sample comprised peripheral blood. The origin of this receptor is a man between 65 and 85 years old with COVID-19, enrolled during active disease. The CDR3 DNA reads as TGCGCCAGCAGCCAAGACCCCACTAACTATGGCTACACCTTC. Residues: CASSQDPTNYGYTF.